This T cell receptor (beta chain) was identified during a study of graft-versus-host responses after intestinal transplantation (dated by TCRdb to about 2021). Study-level background: The transplants that recipients got were multivisceral, liver-intestinal, or isolated intestinal. Anti-thymocyte globulin induction was given to all recipients, followed by maintenance tacrolimus and steroids for 3 to 4 years. After intestinal transplantation, graft-versus-host and host-versus-graft alloreactive T cell clones in the graft, circulation and bone marrow were tracked using bulk TCR-beta CDR3 sequencing. Alloreactive clones were identified by sequencing pre-transplant mixed lymphocyte reaction products and comparing them with unstimulated pre-transplant donor and recipient T cells. A cohort of 20 to 25 intestinal transplant recipients, including one retransplant, was enrolled, and 3 patients lacking pretransplant specimens were excluded. A peak of at least 4% donor T cells among recipient peripheral blood mononuclear cells was the definition used for donor T cell macrochimerism. Instead of going to the commercial service, samples from a few later patients were sequenced in-house on an Illumina MiSeq and processed with MiXCR. Broader findings and caveats from the paper: Early after transplant, peak levels of circulating GvH clones were associated with declines in HvG clones. High GvH to HvG T cell clonal ratios were observed in the allografts of patients with donor T cell macrochimerism. The conclusions were limited by the relatively low number and heterogeneity of the intestinal transplant patients. GvH clones were detected in recipient bone marrow, and some of these GvH clones were observed earlier in ileal mucosa or blood, consistent with an intestinal mucosal origin.

CDR1 and CDR2, per the germline V gene, are SQVTM and ANQGSEA. From cysteine to phenylalanine, the CDR3 is 11 amino acids long. Of all the DNA, just the CDR3 is kept, 33 bases in frame from base 1. V gives up 6 bases and J gives up 2 bases, and the segment between their germline ends measures 8 bases. Taken with the paper, the label for time point translates to: cells obtained before transplantation from donor or recipient. CD3+CD4+ and CD3+CD8+ populations were FACS-sorted from unstimulated pre-transplant donor and recipient cells taken from spleen or lymph nodes. The library was generated by the immunoSEQ multiplex PCR assay. For most patients, genomic DNA was isolated using the Qiagen DNeasy Blood and Tissue Kit and was shipped frozen to Adaptive Biotechnologies for TCR sequencing. For most patients, high-throughput TCR-beta CDR3 sequencing of genomic DNA was performed by Adaptive Biotechnologies. Per the original workflow: Adaptive's ImmunoSEQ software supplied the TCR sequencing data for about 18 patients, while MiXCR and VDJtools were used to process a few other patients. CD4 versus CD8 sorting errors were corrected by removing sequences found in both subsets at a frequency ratio below 5:1. Because the origin of CDR3 nucleotide sequences shared between donor and recipient could not be assigned, those sequences were removed. To count as alloreactive, a clone needed at least 2-fold expansion over unstimulated cells and a minimum CFSE-low frequency of 0.002% (template counts) or 0.001% (read counts). Clones were considered mappable if detected in sequenced pre-transplant spleen, lymph node, or MLR CFSE-low populations of the donor or recipient. The cumulative frequency of alloreactive clones was calculated as a percentage of all sequences, weighted by copy number. TCRdb limited this immuneACCESS table to in-frame rearrangements with V and J called. A share of clones is missing; checked studies link under half to unresolved V genes, and the rest is unexplained. V and J calls and clone size follow that table, whereas D and trimming were derived from the DNA. The sample table shows almost 85,000 clones, and around 92% are seen once. The ten largest clones add up to about 0.1% of the sample.

Remarks on this clone: Its binding antigen is unknown. No base qualities exist here, and no much larger clone lies one base off it.

This chain is built from TRBV29-1 and TRBJ2-7, with no reliable assignment of the D segment. The sequences come from unstimulated CD4+ T cells sorted from spleen or lymph node cells, collected before intestinal transplant. The source is a human donor who received an intestinal transplant. Here the CDR3 is given as CSVGLTYEQYF. The nucleotides are TGCAGCGTGGGCCTAACCTACGAGCAGTACTTC.